This is a list of T cell receptor beta chains from one sample in a study of post-analysis software for immune sequencing data. MiXCR, run by TCRdb on the PCR reads, gives a single entry per CDR3 protein. In the table there are about 460,000 distinct CDR3 sequences, approximately 46% of which are singletons. The sequenced material came from blood. Every receptor here comes from a girl under 18 with multiple sclerosis. CDR3s include the opening cysteine and the closing phenylalanine or tryptophan. A D gene is named only where the DNA matches it firmly. Size tells how often a clone was seen (once, few, many) or the class of an expanded clone, and some rows leave it out.

few,TRBV20-1,TRBD1,TRBJ2-7,CSARETGDEEQYF,TGCAGTGCTAGAGAGACAGGGGACGAGGAGCAGTACTTC
NA,TRBV5-1,TRBD2,TRBJ2-1,CASSGRASGTYNEQFF,TGCGCCAGCAGCGGGCGGGCTAGCGGAACATACAATGAGCAGTTCTTC
NA,TRBV15,TRBD2,TRBJ2-1,CAIHGQGGLVNEQFF,TGTGCCATCCACGGGCAGGGAGGGCTGGTCAATGAGCAGTTCTTC
few,TRBV6-2/TRBV6-3,NA,TRBJ1-2,CASAQAYGYTF,TGTGCCAGCGCGCAGGCCTATGGCTACACCTTC
few,TRBV6-2/TRBV6-3,TRBD2,TRBJ2-1,CASSYSRLAGELNEQFF,TGTGCCAGCAGTTACTCGAGACTAGCGGGAGAGTTAAATGAGCAGTTCTTC
few,TRBV29-1,TRBD1,TRBJ1-5,CSVLISGTDSNQPQHF,TGCAGCGTCTTAATCTCCGGGACAGATAGCAATCAGCCCCAGCATTTT
NA,TRBV21-1,NA,TRBJ1-6,CASSRWGSGTANNSPLHF,NA
NA,TRBV20-1,TRBD2,TRBJ2-1,CSAYKKREGNEQLF,TGCAGTGCTTACAAGAAGCGGGAGGGCAATGAGCAGCTCTTC
NA,TRBV20-1,TRBD1,TRBJ2-1,CSAIPPGQGAYNEQFF,TGCAGTGCAATCCCCCCGGGACAGGGGGCTTACAATGAGCAGTTCTTC
few,TRBV5-1,TRBD2,TRBJ2-3,CASSSTSGRAPDTQYF,TGCGCCAGCAGCTCGACTAGCGGGAGGGCCCCAGATACGCAGTATTTT
few,TRBV4-1,NA,TRBJ2-7,CASSQGWGYEQYF,TGCGCCAGCAGCCAAGGCTGGGGTTACGAGCAGTACTTC
few,TRBV7-6,NA,TRBJ1-6,CASKDRDKKHSPLHF,TGTGCCAGCAAGGACCGGGACAAAAAACATTCACCCCTCCACTTT
NA,TRBV4-1,NA,TRBJ1-4,CASSHPDEKLFF,TGCGCCAGCAGCCACCCAGATGAAAAACTGTTTTTT
few,TRBV7-8,TRBD2,TRBJ2-3,CASSLGPGLAGEDTQYF,TGTGCCAGCAGCTTAGGACCGGGACTAGCGGGAGAAGATACGCAGTATTTT
NA,TRBV5-1,TRBD2,TRBJ2-2,CASSLTTSGGNTGELFF,TGCGCCAGCAGCTTGACGACTAGCGGGGGTAACACCGGGGAGCTGTTTTTT
few,TRBV20-1,NA,TRBJ2-5,CSVPPQGAETQYF,TGCAGTGTTCCTCCCCAGGGCGCAGAGACCCAGTACTTC
NA,TRBV12-3/TRBV12-4,NA,TRBJ2-1,CASSLSLLDEQFF,TGTGCCAGCAGTTTGAGTCTTTTAGATGAGCAGTTCTTC
few,TRBV28,NA,TRBJ2-1,CASSSDSGQFF,TGTGCCAGCAGTTCCGACTCGGGACAGTTCTTC
NA,TRBV19,TRBD1,TRBJ1-2,CASGTVFGYTF,TGTGCCAGTGGGACAGTTTTTGGCTACACCTTC
NA,TRBV10-3,TRBD1,TRBJ2-7,CAITHHDRAYEQYF,TGTGCCATCACCCACCACGACAGGGCGTACGAGCAGTACTTC
few,TRBV6-2/TRBV6-3,NA,TRBJ2-1,CASSNRAIYEQFF,TGTGCCAGCAGCAATAGAGCGATATATGAGCAGTTCTTC
few,TRBV29-1,TRBD1,TRBJ2-7,CSTTGTGSYEQYF,TGCAGCACGACCGGGACAGGGTCCTACGAGCAGTACTTC
few,TRBV5-1,TRBD2,TRBJ2-1,CASSLPSGIWNEQFF,TGCGCCAGCAGCTTGCCTAGCGGGATCTGGAATGAGCAGTTCTTC
NA,TRBV5-4,TRBD2,TRBJ2-3,CASSLPLAGADTQYF,TGTGCCAGCAGCTTGCCCCTAGCGGGAGCGGATACGCAGTATTTT
NA,TRBV7-3,TRBD1,TRBJ2-4,CASSLNRGAKNIQYF,TGTGCCAGCAGCTTAAACAGGGGGGCCAAAAACATTCAGTACTTC